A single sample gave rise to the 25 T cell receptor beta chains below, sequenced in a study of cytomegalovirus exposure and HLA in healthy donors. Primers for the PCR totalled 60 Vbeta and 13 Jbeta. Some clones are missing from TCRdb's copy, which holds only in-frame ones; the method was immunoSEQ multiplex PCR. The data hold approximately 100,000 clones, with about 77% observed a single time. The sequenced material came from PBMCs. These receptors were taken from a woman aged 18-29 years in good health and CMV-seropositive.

The CDR3 coding sequence is TGTGCCAGTAGTACCGGACAGGGGAAGGGCGAGACCCAGTACTTC. Its translation: CASSTGQGKGETQYF. The gene calls are TRBV19 and TRBJ2-5, with TRBD1 matching over 9 bases. Trimming cost V 4 bases and J 5 bases; bases outside gene matches: 8. There are 15 residues in the CDR3. CDR1 is LNHDA and CDR2 is SQIVND in the germline V gene (reference sequence). Full variable domain (remainder filled in from reference TRBV19 and TRBJ2-5): DGGITQSPKYLFRKEGQNVTLSCEQNLNHDAMYWYRQDPGQGLRLIYYSQIVNDFQKGDIAEGYSVSREKKESFPLTVTSAQKNPTAFYLCASSTGQGKGETQYFGPGTRLLVL.

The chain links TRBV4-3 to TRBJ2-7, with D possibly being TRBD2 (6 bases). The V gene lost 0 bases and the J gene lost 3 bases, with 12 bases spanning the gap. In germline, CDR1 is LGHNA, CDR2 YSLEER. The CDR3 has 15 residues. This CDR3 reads CASSQDRGSFYEQYF. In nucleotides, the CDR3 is TGCGCCAGCAGCCAAGATCGGGGGAGTTTCTACGAGCAGTACTTC.

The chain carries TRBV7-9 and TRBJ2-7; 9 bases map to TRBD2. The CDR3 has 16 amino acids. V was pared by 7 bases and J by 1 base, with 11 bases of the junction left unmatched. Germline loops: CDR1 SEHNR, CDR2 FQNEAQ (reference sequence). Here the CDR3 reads CASTDPGAGGSYEQYF. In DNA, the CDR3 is TGTGCCAGCACTGACCCTGGCGCGGGAGGGTCCTACGAGCAGTACTTC.

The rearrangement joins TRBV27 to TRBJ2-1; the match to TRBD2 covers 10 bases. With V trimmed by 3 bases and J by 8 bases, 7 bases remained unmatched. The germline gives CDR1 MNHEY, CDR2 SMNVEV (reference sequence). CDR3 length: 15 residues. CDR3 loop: CASSFQVLAGDEQFF. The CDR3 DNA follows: TGTGCCAGCAGTTTCCAGGTCCTAGCGGGAGATGAGCAGTTCTTC.

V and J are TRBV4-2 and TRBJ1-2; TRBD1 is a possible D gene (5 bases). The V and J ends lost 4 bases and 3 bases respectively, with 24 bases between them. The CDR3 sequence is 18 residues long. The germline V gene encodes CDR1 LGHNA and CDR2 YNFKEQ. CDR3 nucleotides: TGTGCCAGCAGCCCCCAAGACATGGACATAAAAAGCTACTATGGCTACACCTTC. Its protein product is CASSPQDMDIKSYYGYTF.

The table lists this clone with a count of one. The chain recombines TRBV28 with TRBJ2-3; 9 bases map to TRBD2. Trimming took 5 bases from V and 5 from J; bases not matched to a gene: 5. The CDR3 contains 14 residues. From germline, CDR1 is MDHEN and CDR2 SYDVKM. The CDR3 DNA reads TGTGCCAGCAGTGGTGGGACTAGCTTAGATACGCAGTATTTT. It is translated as CASSGGTSLDTQYF.

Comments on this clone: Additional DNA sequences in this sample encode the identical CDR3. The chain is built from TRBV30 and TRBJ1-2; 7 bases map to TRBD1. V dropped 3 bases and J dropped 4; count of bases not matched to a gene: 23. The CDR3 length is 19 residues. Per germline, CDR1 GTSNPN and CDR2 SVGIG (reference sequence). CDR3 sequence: CAWSSETVYRGPLGYGYTF. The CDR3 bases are TGTGCCTGGAGCTCGGAAACTGTGTACAGGGGCCCTTTAGGCTATGGCTACACCTTC.

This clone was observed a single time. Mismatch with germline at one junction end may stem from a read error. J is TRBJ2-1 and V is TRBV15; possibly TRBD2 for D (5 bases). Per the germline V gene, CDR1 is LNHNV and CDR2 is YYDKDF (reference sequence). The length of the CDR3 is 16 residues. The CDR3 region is CAASTKSSRFYNEQFF. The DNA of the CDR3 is TGTGCCGCCAGCACAAAATCTAGCAGATTCTACAATGAGCAGTTCTTC.

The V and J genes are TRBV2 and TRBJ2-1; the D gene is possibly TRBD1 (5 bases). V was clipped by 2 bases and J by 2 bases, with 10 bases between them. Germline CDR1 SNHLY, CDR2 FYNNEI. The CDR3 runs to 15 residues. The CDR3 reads CASSESLGAYNEQFF. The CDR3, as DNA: TGTGCCAGCAGTGAATCCCTAGGGGCCTACAATGAGCAGTTCTTC.

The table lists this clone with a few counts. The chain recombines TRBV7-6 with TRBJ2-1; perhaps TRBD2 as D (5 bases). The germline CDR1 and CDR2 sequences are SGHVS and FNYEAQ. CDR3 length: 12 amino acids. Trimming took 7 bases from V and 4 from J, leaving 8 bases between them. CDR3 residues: CASKSGYNEQFF. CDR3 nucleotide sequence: TGTGCCAGCAAAAGCGGATACAATGAGCAGTTCTTC.

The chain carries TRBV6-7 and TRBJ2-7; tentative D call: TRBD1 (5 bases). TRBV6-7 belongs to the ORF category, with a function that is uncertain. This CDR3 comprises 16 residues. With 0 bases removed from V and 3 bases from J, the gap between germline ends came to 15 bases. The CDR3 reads CASSYSLAGLGYEQYF. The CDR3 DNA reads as TGTGCCAGCAGTTACTCCTTGGCAGGGTTGGGCTACGAGCAGTACTTC.

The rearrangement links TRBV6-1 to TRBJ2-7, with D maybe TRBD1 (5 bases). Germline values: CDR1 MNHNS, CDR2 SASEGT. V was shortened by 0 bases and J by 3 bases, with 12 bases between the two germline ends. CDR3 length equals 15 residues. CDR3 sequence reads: CASSEAQQVFYEQYF. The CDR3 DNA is TGTGCCAGCAGTGAAGCGCAACAGGTTTTCTACGAGCAGTACTTC.

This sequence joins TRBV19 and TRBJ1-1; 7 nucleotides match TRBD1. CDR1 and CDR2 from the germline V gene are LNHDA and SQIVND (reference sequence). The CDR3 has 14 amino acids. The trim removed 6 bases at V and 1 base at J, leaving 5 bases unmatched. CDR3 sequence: CASSQDRPNTEAFF. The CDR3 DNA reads TGTGCCAGTAGCCAGGACAGGCCGAACACTGAAGCTTTCTTT.

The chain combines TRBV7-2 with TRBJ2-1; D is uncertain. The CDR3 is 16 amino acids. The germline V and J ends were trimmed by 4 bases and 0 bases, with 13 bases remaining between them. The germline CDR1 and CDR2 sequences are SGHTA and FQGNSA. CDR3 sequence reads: CASSSSTAGSYNEQFF. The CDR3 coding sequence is TGTGCCAGCAGCTCATCCACGGCAGGCTCCTACAATGAGCAGTTCTTC.

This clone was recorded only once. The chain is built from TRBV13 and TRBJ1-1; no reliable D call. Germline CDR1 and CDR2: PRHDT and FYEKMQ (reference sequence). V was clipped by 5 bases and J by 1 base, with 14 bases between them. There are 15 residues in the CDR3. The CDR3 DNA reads TGTGCCAGCAGCCCGGTAGGGAGAAAGAACACTGAAGCTTTCTTT. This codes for CASSPVGRKNTEAFF.

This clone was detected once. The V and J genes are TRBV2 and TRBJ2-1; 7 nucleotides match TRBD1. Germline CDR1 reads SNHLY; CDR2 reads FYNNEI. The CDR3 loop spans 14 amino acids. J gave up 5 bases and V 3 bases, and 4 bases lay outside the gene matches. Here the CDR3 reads CASSERQGHNEQFF. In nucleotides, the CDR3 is TGTGCCAGCAGTGAGAGACAGGGCCACAATGAGCAGTTCTTC.

The CDR3 sequence is CASSTTGIARGYTF. For the CDR3, the DNA is TGTGCCAGCAGCACAACAGGGATAGCAAGGGGCTACACCTTC. The rearrangement links TRBV7-9 to TRBJ1-2, with D tentatively TRBD1 (6 bases). V was cut by 5 bases and J by 8 bases, with 18 bases left in between. CDR3 size: 14 residues. Per the germline V gene, CDR1 is SEHNR and CDR2 is FQNEAQ (reference sequence). Full variable domain (remainder filled in from reference TRBV7-9 and TRBJ1-2): DTGVSQNPRHKITKRGQNVTFRCDPISEHNRLYWYRQTLGQGPEFLTYFQNEAQLEKSRLLSDRFSAERPKGSFSTLEIQRTEQGDSAMYLCASSTTGIARGYTFGSGTRLTVV.

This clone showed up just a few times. The CDR3 sequence is CASSVQAYSGNTIYF. The CDR3 DNA reads TGTGCCAGCAGCGTTCAGGCTTACTCTGGAAACACCATATATTTT. V is TRBV9 and J is TRBJ1-3; D gene unclear. The CDR3 runs 15 residues. Looked up from germline, CDR1 is SGDLS and CDR2 is YYNGEE. Trimming shortened V by 2 bases and J by 0 bases, and 9 bases separated the two germline ends.

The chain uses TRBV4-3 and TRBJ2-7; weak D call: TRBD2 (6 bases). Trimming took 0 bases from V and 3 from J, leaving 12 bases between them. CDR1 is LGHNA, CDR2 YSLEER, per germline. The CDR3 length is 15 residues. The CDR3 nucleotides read TGCGCCAGCAGCCAAGATGGGACTGATGACTACGAGCAGTACTTC. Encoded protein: CASSQDGTDDYEQYF.

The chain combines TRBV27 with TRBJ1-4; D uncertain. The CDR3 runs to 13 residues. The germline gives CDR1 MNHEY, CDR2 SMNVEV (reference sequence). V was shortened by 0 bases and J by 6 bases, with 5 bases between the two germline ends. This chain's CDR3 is CASSLSGDEKLFF. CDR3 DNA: TGTGCCAGCAGTTTATCCGGGGATGAAAAACTGTTTTTT.

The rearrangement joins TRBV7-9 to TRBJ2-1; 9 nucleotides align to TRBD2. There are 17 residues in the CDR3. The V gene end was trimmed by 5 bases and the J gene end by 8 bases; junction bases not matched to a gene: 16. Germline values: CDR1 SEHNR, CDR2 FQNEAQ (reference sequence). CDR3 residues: CASSPNRGGRAVDEQFF. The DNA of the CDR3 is TGTGCCAGCAGCCCTAATCGGGGCGGGAGGGCCGTAGATGAGCAGTTCTTC.

The CDR3 bases are TGTGCCAGCAGCCACGGGTTGCGACCCTACGAGCAGTACTTC. Amino acid sequence: CASSHGLRPYEQYF. V usage is TRBV7-2 and J usage is TRBJ2-7; unclear D gene. Germline CDR1 is SGHTA and CDR2 is FQGNSA. The CDR3 consists of 14 residues. V lost 5 bases and J 2 bases, leaving 13 bases between the germline ends.

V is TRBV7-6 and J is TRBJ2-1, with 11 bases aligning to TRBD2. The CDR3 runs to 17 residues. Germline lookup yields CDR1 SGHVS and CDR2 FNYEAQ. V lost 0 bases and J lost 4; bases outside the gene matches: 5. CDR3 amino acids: CASSLAPGTSGYNEQFF. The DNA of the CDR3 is TGTGCCAGCAGCTTAGCCCCCGGGACTAGCGGATACAATGAGCAGTTCTTC.

CDR3 loop: CASSLARGAPNFLEAFF. The CDR3 DNA is TGTGCCAGCAGCTTAGCGCGGGGGGCCCCCAACTTTCTTGAAGCTTTCTTT. The rearrangement uses TRBV7-2 and TRBJ1-1; weak D call: TRBD1 (6 bases). In germline, CDR1 is SGHTA, CDR2 FQGNSA. The CDR3 is 17 amino acids. Trimming took off 0 bases at V and 7 bases at J, with 21 bases between the two ends.

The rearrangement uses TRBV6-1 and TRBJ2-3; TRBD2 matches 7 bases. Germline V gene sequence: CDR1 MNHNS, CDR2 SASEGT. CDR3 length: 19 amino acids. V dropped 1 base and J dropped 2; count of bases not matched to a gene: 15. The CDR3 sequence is CASSEERALAVSLTDTQYF. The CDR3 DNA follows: TGTGCCAGCAGTGAAGAGAGGGCGCTAGCGGTGTCTCTCACAGATACGCAGTATTTT.